This T cell receptor beta chain derives from a study of T cells expressing NK-cell markers. Study background: Obtained from sorted CD3+CD56+NKG2C+, CD3+CD56+NKG2C- and CD3+CD56-NKG2C+ T cells were the TCR beta repertoires.

TCRdb reanalyzed the 5' RACE reads and collapses them to one entry per CDR3 protein, without DNA. The sample is made up of approximately 420,000 distinct CDR3 sequences, and the top ten hold about 10% of it. Study-level findings and limits: Of the CD8+ T cell pool in about 6 donors, about 1.0-7.5% was accounted for by dominant NKG2C+ clonotypes. Topping the CD3+CD56-NKG2C+ fraction as well were these clonotypes, in a few donors.

Comment on this clonotype: Its antigen is unknown.

The CDR3 is 13 residues long. Sample: blood T cells: a sorted CD56 or NKG2C T cell subset, CD4+ or CD8+ T cells, or bulk PBMC T cells (not recorded which). The sequence was collected from a woman aged 45-59 years in good health. The V call is TRBV12-3 or TRBV12-4, the J call TRBJ1-1. CDR3 sequence: CASSATHSVEAFF.